These 21 T cell receptor beta chains were all obtained from the same sample, sequenced in a study of blood T cell repertoires in COVID-19. Only in-frame clones appear in the TCRdb table, and some are missing; sequencing was by immunoSEQ multiplex PCR. The repertoire has 140,000 to 150,000 clones, around nine tenths of them found once; the top ten carry about 2.5%. The specimen sequenced was peripheral blood. The origin of the receptors is a human donor in a cohort sampled during active COVID-19.

This chain uses TRBV28 with TRBJ2-7; 10 nucleotides agree with TRBD1. With V trimmed by 7 bases and J by 0 bases, 18 bases remained unmatched. CDR3 length: 19 amino acids. CDR1 and CDR2 (germline): MDHEN, SYDVKM. The CDR3 DNA is TGTGCCAGCACCGGCTGGGACAGGGGTCCCGGCGAGAGCTCCTACGAGCAGTACTTC. Protein: CASTGWDRGPGESSYEQYF.

The chain couples TRBV5-4 to TRBJ2-2; 8 bases line up with TRBD2. V gave up 4 bases and J gave up 6 bases; unmatched junction bases: 17. The germline CDR1 and CDR2 sequences are SGHNT and YYREEE (reference sequence). The CDR3 sequence is 18 residues long. CDR3 sequence (DNA): TGTGCCAGCAGCGACCCTACTGCGAGCGGGGGATTGTCCGGGGAGCTGTTTTTT. Residues: CASSDPTASGGLSGELFF.

The chain links TRBV4-1 to TRBJ2-5, with D possibly being TRBD2 (6 bases). This CDR3 has 14 amino acids. V lost 1 base and J 2 bases, leaving 8 bases between the germline ends. Germline values: CDR1 MGHRA, CDR2 YSYEKL. The CDR3, as DNA: TGCGCCAGCAGCCAAGGGGGACTTCAAGAGACCCAGTACTTC. Amino acids: CASSQGGLQETQYF.

The V gene is TRBV24-1, the J gene TRBJ2-2, with 7 bases lining up with TRBD1. J gave up 3 bases and V 5 bases, and 8 bases lay outside the gene matches. Germline CDR1 is KGHDR and CDR2 is SFDVKD. The CDR3 is 16 amino acids. The CDR3 here is CATSALGQPHTGELFF. The CDR3, as DNA: TGTGCCACCAGTGCCTTGGGACAGCCTCACACCGGGGAGCTGTTTTTT.

V is TRBV18 and J is TRBJ2-5, with TRBD1 matching over 9 bases. The germline CDR1 and CDR2 sequences are KGHSH and LQKENI. The CDR3 spans 14 residues. V dropped 3 bases and J dropped 5; count of bases not matched to a gene: 4. The CDR3 loop is CASSPDRGGETQYF. The CDR3 DNA reads TGTGCCAGCTCACCGGACAGGGGTGGGGAGACCCAGTACTTC.

This chain joins TRBV5-6 and TRBJ1-4, with D maybe TRBD1 (6 bases). The V end lost 4 bases, the J end lost 5 bases, and 18 bases lay between the germline ends. CDR3 length: 16 residues. Germline V gene lookup returns CDR1 SGHDT and CDR2 YYEEEE. The CDR3: CASSPRPGTSNEKLFF. Here the CDR3 DNA reads TGTGCCAGCAGCCCCCGCCCCGGGACATCGAATGAAAAACTGTTTTTT.

This sequence joins TRBV6-5 and TRBJ1-4; unclear D gene. Trimming took 10 bases from V and 0 from J, leaving 3 bases between them. CDR1 MNHEY and CDR2 SVGAGI come from the germline V gene. The CDR3 is 11 amino acids. The CDR3 loop is CATATNEKLFF. CDR3 coding DNA: TGTGCCACTGCAACTAATGAAAAACTGTTTTTT.

V usage is TRBV28 and J usage is TRBJ1-1; TRBD1 might be the D (6 bases). V lost 6 bases and J lost 5, with 10 bases in between. The CDR3 has 12 amino acids. Germline-derived CDR1 and CDR2 are MDHEN and SYDVKM. The CDR3 DNA is TGTGCCAGCAGGGAGGGGGGGACTGAAGCTTTCTTT. This encodes CASREGGTEAFF. Full variable domain (rest looked up from reference TRBV28 and TRBJ1-1): DVKVTQSSRYLVKRTGEKVFLECVQDMDHENMFWYRQDPGLGLRLIYFSYDVKMKEKGDIPEGYSVSREKKERFSLILESASTNQTSMYLCASREGGTEAFFGQGTRLTVV.

V gene TRBV12-5 combines with J gene TRBJ2-1, with 10 nucleotides matching TRBD2. J gave up 8 bases and V 6 bases, and 10 bases lay outside the gene matches. CDR3 size: 15 residues. Germline assignment: CDR1 LGHNT and CDR2 FRNRAP. In DNA, the CDR3 is TGTGCTAGTGGGTCACTAGCGGGGAGTGGCGATGAGCAGTTCTTC. Its protein product is CASGSLAGSGDEQFF.

In its sample, this clone was seen a few times. V usage is TRBV7-9 and J usage is TRBJ1-2, with 7 bases aligning to TRBD1. Germline CDR1 and CDR2: SEHNR and FQNEAQ (reference sequence). V gave up 3 bases and J gave up 8 bases; unmatched junction bases: 6. This CDR3 is 13 amino acids long. CDR3 in amino acids: CASSLTGLGGYTF. The CDR3 region has the DNA TGTGCCAGCAGCTTGACAGGGCTGGGGGGCTACACCTTC.

V usage is TRBV5-6 and J usage is TRBJ2-5; tentatively, D is TRBD2 (7 bases). V dropped 0 bases and J dropped 5 bases, with 14 bases sitting between them. The germline V gene encodes CDR1 SGHDT and CDR2 YYEEEE. The CDR3 spans 15 residues. Here the CDR3 reads CASSLGSGGRETQYF. CDR3 nucleotides: TGTGCCAGCAGCTTGGGGTCGGGGGGCAGGGAGACCCAGTACTTC.

The J gene is TRBJ2-1, the V gene TRBV7-2, with D uncertain. The CDR3 consists of 16 residues. V lost 0 bases and J lost 0, with 9 bases in between. Germline V gives CDR1 SGHTA, CDR2 FQGNSA. Here the CDR3 reads CASSLAGLSSYNEQFF. The CDR3 bases are TGTGCCAGCAGCTTAGCGGGCCTAAGCTCCTACAATGAGCAGTTCTTC.

The CDR3 DNA sequence: TGTGCCAGCAGCCCGATCCGGACAGGGAGGATATGGGATTCACCCCTCCACTTT. Protein: CASSPIRTGRIWDSPLHF. This chain links TRBV3-1 (or the pseudogene TRBV3-2) with TRBJ1-6; 8 bases line up with TRBD1. This CDR3 has 18 amino acids. Trimming took 4 bases from V and 8 from J; bases not matched to a gene: 16. The V gene's germline CDR1 is LGHDT and CDR2 YNNKEL (reference sequence).

The CDR3 here is CASSHDSKPHEQYF. CDR3 in DNA: TGTGCCAGCTCACACGACAGTAAACCCCACGAGCAGTACTTC. The chain employs TRBV18 and TRBJ2-7; a possible D gene is TRBD1 (5 bases). V lost 4 bases and J 5 bases, leaving 15 bases between the germline ends. The CDR3 covers 14 residues. Germline CDR1 and CDR2: KGHSH and LQKENI.

The chain links TRBV7-9 to TRBJ1-1; D remains unclear. With 5 bases removed from V and 1 base from J, the gap between germline ends came to 14 bases. Germline V gene lookup returns CDR1 SEHNR and CDR2 FQNEAQ (reference sequence). The CDR3 has 15 amino acids. CDR3 amino acids: CASSTGRTENTEAFF. For the CDR3, the DNA is TGTGCCAGCAGCACCGGGAGGACGGAGAACACTGAAGCTTTCTTT.

This chain uses TRBV6-5 with TRBJ2-5, with a possible D match to TRBD1 (6 bases). This CDR3 contains 14 residues. Germline V gene sequence: CDR1 MNHEY, CDR2 SVGAGI. V lost 4 bases and J lost 4, with 13 bases in between. The CDR3 DNA is TGTGCCAGCAGTTCCCTGACAGGCGGAGAGACCCAGTACTTC. Protein sequence: CASSSLTGGETQYF.

This clone was observed a single time. The chain has TRBV19 and TRBJ2-7; TRBD1 matches 10 bases. The J segment lost 6 bases and the V segment lost 4 bases, leaving 9 bases of the junction unmatched. CDR1 is LNHDA, CDR2 SQIVND, per germline (reference sequence). The CDR3 extends over 15 amino acids. CDR3 nucleotides: TGTGCCAGTAGTACTCCGGGACAGGGGTTTGTCGAGCAGTACTTC. This translates into CASSTPGQGFVEQYF.

This rearrangement joins TRBV25-1 to TRBJ2-3, with TRBD2 matching 7 bases. Germline V gene sequence: CDR1 MGHDK, CDR2 SYGVNS. The CDR3 totals 15 residues. Trimming removed 2 bases from V and 5 bases from J; junction bases left unmatched: 7. CDR3 nucleotides: TGTGCCAGCAGTGAACGAGCGGGGCCAGTAGATACGCAGTATTTT. Protein: CASSERAGPVDTQYF.

The sample holds one count of this clone. The rearrangement joins TRBV24-1 to TRBJ2-7; TRBD2 might be the D (5 bases). Looked up from germline, CDR1 is KGHDR and CDR2 is SFDVKD. The CDR3 has 12 residues. V shed 0 bases and J shed 6 bases, with 5 bases lying between them. CDR3 sequence reads: CATSDLAGEQYF. In DNA form, the CDR3 reads TGTGCCACCAGTGATTTGGCGGGCGAGCAGTACTTC.

V usage is TRBV18 and J usage is TRBJ2-5, with D possibly matching TRBD1 (6 bases). CDR1 KGHSH and CDR2 LQKENI come from the germline V gene. Deletions cut 3 bases from V and 1 base from J, with 9 bases between. This CDR3 has 14 residues. CDR3 DNA sequence: TGTGCCAGCTCACCTATGGACAGCCAAGAGACCCAGTACTTC. Translating gives CASSPMDSQETQYF.

The table lists this clone with a count of one. The CDR3 loop reads CASSSEAGAETQYF. CDR3 nucleotide sequence: TGTGCCAGCAGCTCTGAAGCGGGGGCGGAGACCCAGTACTTC. The chain joins TRBV7-2 to TRBJ2-5; 8 bases are shared with TRBD2. From germline, CDR1 is SGHTA and CDR2 FQGNSA. The CDR3 has 14 residues. Trimming took 4 bases from V and 5 from J; bases not matched to a gene: 6.